The rows below give T cell receptor beta chains drawn from one sample of a study of Tregs in tolerant kidney transplant recipients. The method was immunoSEQ multiplex PCR; TCRdb's version includes in-frame clones alone and lacks a portion of them. Of about 240,000 clones listed, approximately 84% are singletons. Sample: CD4+ T cells from blood. These receptors were obtained from a human donor in good health. Each CDR3 is given with its conserved first and last residue. D genes are given only for firm matches. The listing skips clone size in some rows; elsewhere it reads once, few, many or a size class.

j_call v_call clone_size d_call cdr3_aa cdr3_nt
TRBJ2-5 TRBV11-2 few NA CASSLEYGRDGETQYF TGTGCCAGCAGCTTAGAGTACGGGAGAGACGGGGAGACCCAGTACTTC
TRBJ1-2 TRBV6-5 NA TRBD1 CASSFLAGGFGYTF TGTGCCAGCAGTTTCCTGGCAGGGGGTTTTGGCTACACCTTC
TRBJ2-7 TRBV4-1 NA NA CASSPLPRPGLSYEQYF TGCGCCAGCAGCCCCCTTCCGCGACCGGGACTGTCTTACGAGCAGTACTTC
TRBJ1-2 TRBV19 NA TRBD1 CASSITGAYGYTF TGTGCCAGTAGTATAACAGGGGCCTATGGCTACACCTTC
TRBJ2-7 TRBV6-1 NA TRBD2 CASSAGLARISYEQYF TGTGCCAGCAGTGCGGGACTAGCCAGGATCTCCTACGAGCAGTACTTC
TRBJ2-1 TRBV5-5 NA NA CASSLGVGDYNEQFF TGTGCCAGCAGCTTGGGTGTGGGAGACTACAATGAGCAGTTCTTC
TRBJ2-1 TRBV11-3 NA NA CASSLGAGYNEQFF TGTGCCAGCAGCTTAGGGGCAGGGTACAATGAGCAGTTCTTC
TRBJ2-7 TRBV6-1 NA TRBD2 CASWTSGSYEQYF TGTGCCAGTTGGACTAGCGGGAGCTACGAGCAGTACTTC
TRBJ1-1 TRBV5-1 NA TRBD1 CASSGGTGYEAFF TGCGCCAGCAGCGGAGGGACAGGCTATGAAGCTTTCTTT
TRBJ2-7 TRBV6-6 NA NA CASSYPTRSNEQYF TGTGCCAGCAGTTACCCAACAAGGTCCAACGAGCAGTACTTC
TRBJ1-3 TRBV11-2 NA TRBD1 CASSLPPTGDSGNTIYF TGTGCCAGCAGCTTACCCCCCACAGGGGACTCTGGAAACACCATATATTTT
TRBJ2-7 TRBV5-4 NA NA CASSFRMRGKGYEQYF TGCGCCAGCAGCTTCCGGATGAGGGGTAAAGGCTACGAGCAGTACTTC
TRBJ2-3 TRBV7-6 once NA CASSGYSTDTQYF TGTGCCAGCAGCGGGTATAGTACAGATACGCAGTATTTT
TRBJ2-2 TRBV5-6 NA NA CASSPRTVAGELFF TGTGCCAGCAGCCCGCGGACAGTCGCCGGGGAGCTGTTTTTT
TRBJ2-5 TRBV18 NA NA CASSEYQETQYF TGTGCCAGCTCAGAGTACCAAGAGACCCAGTACTTC
TRBJ2-1 TRBV18 NA TRBD2 CASSARLAGRYNEQFF TGTGCCAGCTCCGCACGACTAGCGGGAAGGTACAATGAGCAGTTCTTC
TRBJ2-2 TRBV12-2 NA NA CASRLVGQAPSTGELFF TGTGCAAGTCGCTTAGTAGGACAGGCCCCGAGCACCGGGGAGCTGTTTTTT
TRBJ2-5 TRBV6-1 NA NA CASSEDMVQETQYF TGTGCCAGCAGTGAAGACATGGTCCAAGAGACCCAGTACTTC
TRBJ2-7 TRBV7-2 NA NA CASSLVISGPIRDF TGTGCCAGCAGCTTAGTAATTAGCGGCCCCATACGGGACTTC
TRBJ1-2 TRBV4-2 NA TRBD1 CASSQAGTGDGYTF TGTGCCAGCAGCCAAGCCGGGACAGGGGATGGCTACACCTTC
TRBJ2-7 TRBV27 NA NA CASRISDSYEQYF TGTGCCAGCAGGATATCGGACAGCTACGAGCAGTACTTC
TRBJ1-1 TRBV6-5 NA NA CASSYRSYQNTEAFF TGTGCCAGCAGTTACCGTAGTTATCAGAACACTGAAGCTTTCTTT
TRBJ1-1 TRBV6-6 once NA CASSYVSNTEAFF TGTGCCAGCAGTTACGTTTCGAACACTGAAGCTTTCTTT
TRBJ1-1 TRBV7-9 NA NA CASSFTGSNTEAFF TGTGCCAGCAGCTTTACAGGGAGCAACACTGAAGCTTTCTTT
TRBJ2-1 TRBV29-1 medium-sized TRBD2 CSVVGGRARNEQFF TGCAGCGTTGTAGGCGGGAGGGCGCGTAATGAGCAGTTCTTC
TRBJ2-1 TRBV5-1 NA TRBD1 CASSFRDSSYNEQFF TGCGCCAGCAGCTTCCGGGACAGCTCCTACAATGAGCAGTTCTTC
TRBJ1-5 TRBV7-8 NA NA CASSQSRSPGGSNQPQHF TGTGCCAGCAGCCAGAGTAGGTCCCCGGGGGGTAGCAATCAGCCCCAGCATTTT